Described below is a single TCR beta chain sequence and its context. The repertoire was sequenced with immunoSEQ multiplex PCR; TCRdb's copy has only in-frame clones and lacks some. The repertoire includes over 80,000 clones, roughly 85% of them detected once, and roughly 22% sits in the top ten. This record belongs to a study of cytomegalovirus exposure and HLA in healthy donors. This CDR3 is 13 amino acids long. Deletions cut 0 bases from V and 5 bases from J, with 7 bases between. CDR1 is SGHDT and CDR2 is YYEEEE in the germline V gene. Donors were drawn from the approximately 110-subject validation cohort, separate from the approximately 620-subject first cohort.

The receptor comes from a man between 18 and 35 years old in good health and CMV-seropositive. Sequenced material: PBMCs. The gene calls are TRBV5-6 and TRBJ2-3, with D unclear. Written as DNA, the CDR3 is TGTGCCAGCAGCTTGGAGCCTAAAGATACGCAGTATTTT. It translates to CASSLEPKDTQYF.